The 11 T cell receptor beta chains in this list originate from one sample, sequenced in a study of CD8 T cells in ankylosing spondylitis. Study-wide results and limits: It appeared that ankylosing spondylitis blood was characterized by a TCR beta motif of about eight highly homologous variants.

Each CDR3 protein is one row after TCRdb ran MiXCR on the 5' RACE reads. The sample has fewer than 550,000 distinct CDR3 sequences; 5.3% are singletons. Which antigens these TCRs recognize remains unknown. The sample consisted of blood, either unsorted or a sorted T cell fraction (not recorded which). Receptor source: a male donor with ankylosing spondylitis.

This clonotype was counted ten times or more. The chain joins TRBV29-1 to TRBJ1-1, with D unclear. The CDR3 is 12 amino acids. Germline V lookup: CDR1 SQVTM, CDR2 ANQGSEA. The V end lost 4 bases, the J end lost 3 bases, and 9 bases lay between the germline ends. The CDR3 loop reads CSVARVYTEAFF. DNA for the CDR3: TGCAGCGTTGCAAGGGTATACACTGAAGCTTTCTTT. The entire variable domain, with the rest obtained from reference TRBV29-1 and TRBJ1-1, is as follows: SAVISQKPSRDICQRGTSLTIQCQVDSQVTMMFWYRQQPGQSLTLIATANQGSEATYESGFVIDKFPISRPNLTFSTLTVSNMSPEDSSIYLCSVARVYTEAFFGQGTRLTVV.

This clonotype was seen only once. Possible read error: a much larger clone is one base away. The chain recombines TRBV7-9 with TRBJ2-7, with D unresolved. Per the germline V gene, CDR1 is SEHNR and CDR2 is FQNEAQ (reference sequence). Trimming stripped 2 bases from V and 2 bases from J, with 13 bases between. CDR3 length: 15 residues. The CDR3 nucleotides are TGTGCCAGCAGCTTACTCGACAAGGACCCCTACGAGCAGTACTTC. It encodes CASSLLDKDPYEQYF.

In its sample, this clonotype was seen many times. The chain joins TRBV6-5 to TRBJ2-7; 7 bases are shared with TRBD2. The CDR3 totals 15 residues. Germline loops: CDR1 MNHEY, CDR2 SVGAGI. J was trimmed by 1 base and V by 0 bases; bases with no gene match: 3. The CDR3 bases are TGTGCCAGCAGTTACTCGGGGGGGTGGTCCTACGAGCAGTACTTC. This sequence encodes CASSYSGGWSYEQYF.

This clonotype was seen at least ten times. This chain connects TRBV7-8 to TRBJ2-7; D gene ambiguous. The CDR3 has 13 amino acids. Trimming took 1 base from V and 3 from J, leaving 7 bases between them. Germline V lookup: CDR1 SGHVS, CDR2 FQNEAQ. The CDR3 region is CASSLGPNYEQYF. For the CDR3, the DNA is TGTGCCAGCAGCTTAGGGCCGAACTACGAGCAGTACTTC.

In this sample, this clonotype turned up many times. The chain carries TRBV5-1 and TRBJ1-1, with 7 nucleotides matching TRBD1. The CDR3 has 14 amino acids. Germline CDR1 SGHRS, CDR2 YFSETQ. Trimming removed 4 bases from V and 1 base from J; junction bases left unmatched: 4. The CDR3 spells CASSKYRGNTEAFF. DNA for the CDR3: TGCGCCAGCAGCAAATACAGGGGGAACACTGAAGCTTTCTTT. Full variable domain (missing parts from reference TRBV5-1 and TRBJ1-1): KAGVTQTPRYLIKTRGQQVTLSCSPISGHRSVSWYQQTPGQGLQFLFEYFSETQRNKGNFPGRFSGRQFSNSRSEMNVSTLELGDSALYLCASSKYRGNTEAFFGQGTRLTVV.

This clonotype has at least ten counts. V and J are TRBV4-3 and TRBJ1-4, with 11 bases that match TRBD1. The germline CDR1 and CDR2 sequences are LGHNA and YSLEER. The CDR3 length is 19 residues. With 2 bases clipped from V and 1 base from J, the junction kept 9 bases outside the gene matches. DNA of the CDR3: TGCGCCAGCAGCCAAATGGGGACAGGGGGAGCCTTAACTAATGAAAAACTGTTTTTT. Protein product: CASSQMGTGGALTNEKLFF.

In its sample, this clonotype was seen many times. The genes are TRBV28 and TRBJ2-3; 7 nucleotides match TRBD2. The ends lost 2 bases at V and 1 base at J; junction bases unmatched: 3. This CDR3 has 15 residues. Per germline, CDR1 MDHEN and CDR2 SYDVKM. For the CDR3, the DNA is TGTGCCAGCAGTTTAATGGCGGGGGGCACAGATACGCAGTATTTT. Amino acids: CASSLMAGGTDTQYF.

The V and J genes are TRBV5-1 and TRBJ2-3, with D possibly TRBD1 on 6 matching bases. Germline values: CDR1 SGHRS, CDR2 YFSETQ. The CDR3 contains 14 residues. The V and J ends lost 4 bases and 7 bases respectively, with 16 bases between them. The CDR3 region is CASSRNRAPNTQYF. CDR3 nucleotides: TGCGCCAGCAGCCGTAACAGGGCCCCTAATACGCAGTATTTT.

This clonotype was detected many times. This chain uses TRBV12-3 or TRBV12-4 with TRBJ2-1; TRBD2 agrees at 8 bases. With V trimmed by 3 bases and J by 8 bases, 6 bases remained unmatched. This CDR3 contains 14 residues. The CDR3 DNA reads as TGTGCCAGCAGTTTTCGGGAGGGCCGGGATGAGCAGTTCTTC. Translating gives CASSFREGRDEQFF.

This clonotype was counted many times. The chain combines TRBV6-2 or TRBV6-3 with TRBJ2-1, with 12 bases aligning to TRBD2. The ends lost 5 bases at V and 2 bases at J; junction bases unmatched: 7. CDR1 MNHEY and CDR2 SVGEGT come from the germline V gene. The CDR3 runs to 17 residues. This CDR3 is CASSPRTSGIPYNEQFF. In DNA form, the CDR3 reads TGTGCCAGCAGTCCTCGGACTAGCGGGATACCCTACAATGAGCAGTTCTTC.

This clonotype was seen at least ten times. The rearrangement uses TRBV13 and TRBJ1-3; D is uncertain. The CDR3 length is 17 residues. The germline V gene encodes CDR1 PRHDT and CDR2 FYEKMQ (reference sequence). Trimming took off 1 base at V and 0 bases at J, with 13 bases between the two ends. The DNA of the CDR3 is TGTGCCAGCAGCTTAGACCCCCCCAGGTTCTCTGGAAACACCATATATTTT. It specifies CASSLDPPRFSGNTIYF.